This T cell receptor (beta chain) emerged from a study of T cell responses to AZD1222 COVID-19 vaccine. This CDR3 has 17 amino acids. V dropped 0 bases and J dropped 2; count of bases not matched to a gene: 9. Per the germline V gene, CDR1 is GTSNPN and CDR2 is SVGIG (reference sequence). Generated by immunoSEQ multiplex PCR, the TCRdb table keeps only in-frame clones and is missing some. The table includes more than 150,000 clones, approximately 90% detected once. This chain links TRBV30 with TRBJ2-1, with 8 bases lining up with TRBD2. The material was peripheral blood, obtained 28 days after the second AZD1222 dose. This clonotype was obtained from an adult who received the AZD1222 COVID-19 vaccine. In DNA, the CDR3 is TGTGCCTGGAGTGTATCTCGGGTTAGCGGGGCCTACAATGAGCAGTTCTTC. It codes for CAWSVSRVSGAYNEQFF.